Given below is one T cell receptor (beta chain) in context. This entry belongs to a study of blood T cell repertoires in COVID-19. As for the study in general: COVID-19 samples, acute and convalescent, were from the United States, Italy and Spain.

Germline V gives CDR1 MNHEY, CDR2 SVGAGI. Trimming at V came to 2 bases and at J to 5 bases, leaving 7 bases not matched to a gene. CDR3 length: 15 amino acids. How the authors handled the data: Nucleated cell counts were estimated from reference gene primer amplification. Using immunoSEQ multiplex PCR, the repertoire was profiled, and TCRdb retains in-frame clones only, with some absent. The D gene and trimming were derived from the DNA, and the V and J assignments and clone size from that table. The sample yields roughly 34,000 clones, 60% to 80% seen once. The chain is built from TRBV6-5 and TRBJ2-7; TRBD2 matches at 9 bases. The TCR was taken from a man at least 80 years old with acute or convalescent COVID-19. The sample comprised peripheral blood. CDR3 sequence reads: CASSYILAGRNEQYF. The CDR3 DNA reads as TGTGCCAGCAGTTACATCCTAGCGGGGCGGAACGAGCAGTACTTC.